This T cell receptor beta chain was documented in a study of lung T cells in sarcoidosis with Löfgren's syndrome. Study at large: Bronchoalveolar lavage fluid in sarcoidosis accumulates CD4+ T cells.

This clonotype is judged medium-sized. Its antigen is unidentified. Each CDR3 protein gets one entry after TCRdb re-called the reads with MiXCR. The repertoire holds several thousand distinct CDR3 sequences, with around a sixth as singletons. Trimming took 0 bases from V and 10 from J, leaving 10 bases between them. The germline gives CDR1 SGHVS, CDR2 FQNEAQ. This CDR3 contains 13 residues. Study-wide findings and caveats: Multiple Löfgren's syndrome patients reportedly shared TRAV12-1 and TRBV2 CDR3 motifs. Paired TRAV12-1/TRBV2 TCRs showed CDR3 homology and preferential pairing.

V gene TRBV7-8 combines with J gene TRBJ2-1; a possible D gene is TRBD1 (6 bases). This receptor was identified in a human donor with sarcoidosis (Löfgren's syndrome or another form), or a control subject (not recorded which). Sequencing was performed on CD4+ T cells from bronchoalveolar lavage. The CDR3 is CASSLAKDREQFF. For the CDR3, the DNA is TGTGCCAGCAGCTTAGCGAAAGACAGGGAGCAGTTCTTC.